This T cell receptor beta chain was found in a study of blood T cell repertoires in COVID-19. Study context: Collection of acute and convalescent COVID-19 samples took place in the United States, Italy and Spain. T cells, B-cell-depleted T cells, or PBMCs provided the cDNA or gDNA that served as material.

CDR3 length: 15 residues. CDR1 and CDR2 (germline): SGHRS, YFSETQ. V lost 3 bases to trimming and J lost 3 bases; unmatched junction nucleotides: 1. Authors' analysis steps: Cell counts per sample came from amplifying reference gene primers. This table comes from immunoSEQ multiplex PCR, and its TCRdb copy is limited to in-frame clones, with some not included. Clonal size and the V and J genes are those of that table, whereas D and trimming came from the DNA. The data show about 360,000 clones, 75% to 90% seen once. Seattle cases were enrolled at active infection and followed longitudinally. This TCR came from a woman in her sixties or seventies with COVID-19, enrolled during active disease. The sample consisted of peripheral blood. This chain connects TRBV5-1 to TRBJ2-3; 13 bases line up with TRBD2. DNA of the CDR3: TGCGCCAGCAGCTGGACTAGCGGGGGAACAGATACGCAGTATTTT. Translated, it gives CASSWTSGGTDTQYF.